This T cell receptor (beta chain) comes out of a study of neurological immune-mediated disorders. The V gene's germline CDR1 is SGHTA and CDR2 FQGNSA. This CDR3 is 12 amino acids long. Between the trimmed V and J ends, which lost 6 bases and 9 bases, there was a span of 9 bases. This clonotype was recorded at least ten times. The antigen is not known. Findings and limits, study-wide: HTLV-1-associated myelopathy ranked highest for TCR clonal expansion and multiple sclerosis lowest, beneath healthy controls.

TCRdb re-analysed the 5' RACE reads in MiXCR, keeping a single row per CDR3 protein. This sample carries about 45,000 distinct CDR3 sequences, about 13% of them seen once, and the ten largest clones take about 10%. Sample time point: longitudinal time-point 3. The unsorted libraries originated from 2 million PBMCs kept at -80 C. The sequenced material came from PBMCs. The rearrangement joins TRBV7-2 to TRBJ1-6; no clear D. The clonotype originates from a man aged 25 to 40 in good health. The chain's CDR3 is CASSEWGSPLHF. The DNA of the CDR3 is TGTGCCAGCAGTGAATGGGGTTCACCCCTCCACTTT. The variable domain in full, completed from reference TRBV7-2 and TRBJ1-6, reads GAGVSQSPSNKVTEKGKDVELRCDPISGHTALYWYRQSLGQGLEFLIYFQGNSAPDKSGLPSDRFSAERTGGSVSTLTIQRTQQEDSAVYLCASSEWGSPLHFGNGTRLTVT.